These T cell receptor beta chains were read from a single sample in a study of technical replicates of blood from a few donors. Some clones are missing from TCRdb's copy, which holds only in-frame ones; the method was immunoSEQ multiplex PCR. The table records about 14,000 clones, 80% to 90% of them present only once. Sequencing used PBMCs. These receptors were taken from a human donor in good health. Both conserved end residues are part of each CDR3. D genes are given only for firm matches. Rows give clone size only sometimes, using once, few, many, or a class for an expanded clone.

CDR3aa | CDR3nt | j_gene | v_gene | d_gene | abundance
CASKWTGETEAFF | TGCGCCAGCAAGTGGACAGGGGAGACTGAAGCTTTCTTT | TRBJ1-1 | TRBV10-2 | TRBD1 | once
CASSEWLDYEQYF | TGTGCCAGCAGTGAATGGCTAGACTACGAGCAGTACTTC | TRBJ2-7 | TRBV2 | NA | NA
CASSDTRGLAGIDSTDTQYF | TGTGCCAGCAGCGATACTAGGGGACTAGCGGGGATAGACAGCACAGATACGCAGTATTTT | TRBJ2-3 | TRBV27 | TRBD2 | NA
CASTSGDSYNEQFF | TGTGCCAGTACAAGCGGGGATTCATACAATGAGCAGTTCTTC | TRBJ2-1 | TRBV19 | TRBD2 | few
CASSGTGNSGNTIYF | TGTGCCAGCAGTGGGACAGGGAACTCTGGAAACACCATATATTTT | TRBJ1-3 | TRBV2 | TRBD1 | NA
CASSESWPNTEAFF | TGCGCCAGCAGTGAGTCATGGCCAAACACTGAAGCTTTCTTT | TRBJ1-1 | TRBV10-1 | NA | NA
CASSTPRQGPTGELFF | TGTGCCAGTAGTACCCCTCGACAGGGCCCCACCGGGGAGCTGTTTTTT | TRBJ2-2 | TRBV19 | TRBD1 | NA
CASSRSRGRMNTEAFF | TGTGCCAGCAGTCGTTCCAGGGGCCGGATGAACACTGAAGCTTTCTTT | TRBJ1-1 | TRBV27 | NA | few
CASSQDRGSEQYF | TGTGCCAGTAGTCAGGACAGGGGCAGCGAGCAGTACTTC | TRBJ2-7 | TRBV19 | TRBD1 | NA
CATGNGDTEAFF | TGTGCCACCGGGAATGGGGACACTGAAGCTTTCTTT | TRBJ1-1 | TRBV6-5 | NA | NA
CASSLVPYEGLANTGELFF | TGTGCCAGCAGCTTAGTTCCGTACGAGGGACTAGCGAACACCGGGGAGCTGTTTTTT | TRBJ2-2 | TRBV7-9 | TRBD2 | NA
CASSGRGGPSYEQYF | TGTGCCAGCAGTGGCCGGGGGGGCCCGTCTTACGAGCAGTACTTC | TRBJ2-7 | TRBV6-5 | TRBD2 | NA
CASTPGGTGGYEKLFF | TGTGCCAGCACCCCCGGCGGGACAGGGGGATATGAAAAACTGTTTTTT | TRBJ1-4 | TRBV11-2 | TRBD1 | NA
CASSLQGQGTPSSYEQYF | TGCGCCAGCAGCCTCCAGGGACAGGGGACGCCTTCCTCCTACGAGCAGTACTTC | TRBJ2-7 | TRBV5-1 | TRBD1 | once
CASSPLGTLYNEQFF | TGTGCCAGCAGTCCTCTCGGGACTTTATACAATGAGCAGTTCTTC | TRBJ2-1 | TRBV28 | NA | once
CASSFSPPGGQGYTF | TGTGCCAGCAGCTTTTCACCCCCTGGAGGGCAAGGCTACACCTTC | TRBJ1-2 | TRBV7-2 | NA | NA
CASSLIGTGINQPQHF | TGCGCCAGCAGCCTAATAGGGACAGGGATCAATCAGCCCCAGCATTTT | TRBJ1-5 | TRBV4-1 | TRBD1 | few
CASSYRTERYEQYF | TGTGCCAGCAGTTACAGGACTGAGCGCTACGAGCAGTACTTC | TRBJ2-7 | TRBV6-5 | NA | NA
CAWSVLLVTRTGELFF | TGTGCCTGGAGTGTACTCCTAGTTACACGAACCGGGGAGCTGTTTTTT | TRBJ2-2 | TRBV30 | NA | NA
CASTTWTSTAGELFF | TGTGCCAGCACTACTTGGACTAGTACGGCCGGGGAGCTGTTTTTT | TRBJ2-2 | TRBV13 | TRBD2 | NA
CASRGPGGGYTF | TGTGCCAGCCGGGGGCCAGGGGGAGGCTACACCTTC | TRBJ1-2 | TRBV28 | TRBD1 | NA
CASSSGQHHEQYF | TGTGCCAGCAGTTCGGGACAGCACCACGAGCAGTACTTC | TRBJ2-7 | TRBV28 | TRBD1 | once
CASSSHGEPGDTQYF | TGTGCCAGCAGTTCCCATGGGGAGCCTGGAGATACGCAGTATTTT | TRBJ2-3 | TRBV27 | NA | NA
CASSRNQGAGELFF | TGTGCCAGCAGTCGAAATCAGGGGGCCGGGGAGCTGTTTTTT | TRBJ2-2 | TRBV11-3 | TRBD1 | NA
CASSPSLTREIYEQFF | TGTGCCAGCTCACCGTCTTTGACGCGGGAGATTTATGAGCAGTTCTTC | TRBJ2-1 | TRBV18 | TRBD2 | NA
CASSQGGLAGGGHDEQFF | TGCGCCAGCAGCCAAGGTGGACTAGCGGGAGGAGGCCATGATGAGCAGTTCTTC | TRBJ2-1 | TRBV4-1 | TRBD2 | NA
CASTFAGGPEAFF | TGCGCCAGCACTTTCGCGGGGGGACCTGAAGCTTTCTTT | TRBJ1-1 | TRBV5-1 | NA | NA
CASSYSIGSRGHEQYF | TGTGCCAGCAGTTACTCGATTGGGTCCCGCGGGCACGAGCAGTACTTC | TRBJ2-7 | TRBV6-5 | NA | once